The sample holds a few counts of the clone carrying this TCR beta chain. Antigen: not known. These data originate in a study of CD8 T cells in ankylosing spondylitis. Study-wide points: Prior literature has documented some motif variants in synovial fluid and blood from reactive arthritis. Among TCR beta sequences, a motif of roughly 8 highly homologous variants appeared characteristic of ankylosing spondylitis blood. Peripheral blood held disease-linked clones only at relatively low frequency, and these were CD8+. Reportedly, significant enrichment of disease-linked clones occurred in matched ankylosing spondylitis synovial fluid.

The CDR3 has 12 residues. V dropped 7 bases and J dropped 5; count of bases not matched to a gene: 4. CDR1 and CDR2 (germline): SQVTM, ANQGSEA. TCRdb re-analysed the 5' RACE reads in MiXCR, keeping a single row per CDR3 protein. Of roughly 450,000 distinct CDR3 sequences listed, more than 25% are singletons. The sample consisted of blood, either unsorted or a sorted T cell fraction (not recorded which). The V call is TRBV29-1, the J call TRBJ2-2; 7 bases match TRBD1. The receptor was derived from a male donor with ankylosing spondylitis. The CDR3 reads CSANRGTGELFF. The CDR3 DNA reads as TGCAGCGCCAACAGGGGTACCGGGGAGCTGTTTTTT.